The source of this T cell receptor (beta chain) is a study of cytomegalovirus exposure and HLA in healthy donors. Study conclusions and caveats: 87-base-pair reads could not separate some V segments, including TRBV6-2 and TRBV6-3. Sequences of the TCR beta chain were said to predict the HLA-A and HLA-B alleles of most subjects accurately. Presence/absence comparisons presumed near-even sequencing depth among donors. Earlier analysis looked at TCR beta V segments, and most were productive about 90% or about 30% of the time.

On this clone itself: The antigen is undetermined.

Germline CDR1 is LNHDA and CDR2 is SQIVND (reference sequence). This CDR3 has 12 residues. Trimming cost V 5 bases and J 7 bases, with 9 bases left between them. It was with 60 Vbeta and 13 Jbeta primers that the PCR ran. Libraries were prepared by immunoSEQ multiplex PCR; TCRdb keeps only in-frame clonotypes and omits some of them. The sample holds 150,000 to 200,000 clones, around 79% seen once. This TCR came from a man aged 50 to 59 in good health and CMV-seropositive. The sequencing sample was made of PBMCs. The chain combines TRBV19 with TRBJ1-5; perhaps TRBD1 as D (6 bases). This chain's CDR3 is CASSWDKQPQHF. For the CDR3, the DNA is TGTGCCAGTAGTTGGGACAAGCAGCCCCAGCATTTT.